Each of the 21 T cell receptor beta chains below was sequenced from the same sample in a study of T cells in Graves' hyperthyroidism and ophthalmopathy (dated by TCRdb to the late 2010s). Library preparation was by multiplex PCR. TCRdb lists the instrument as Illumina HiSeq 2000. Amplification of TCR beta CDR3 regions was carried out from RNA transcripts. The first round of RT-PCR for the TCR CDR3 was performed with the HTBI primer set and the Qiagen OneStep RT-PCR kit. The raw public reads went through TCRdb reprocessing: fastp at Q25, MiXCR clone calling, in-frame beta chains kept. Every distinct CDR3 protein forms one entry, paired with its most common genes and DNA. In this sample the table shows around 370,000 distinct CDR3 sequences, less than 20% of which occur a single time. Clones ranked in the top ten supply 40% of the sample. Sequenced sample: blood. Every receptor here comes from a man aged 18 to 30 with Graves' ophthalmopathy.

This clonotype was picked up many times. The chain carries TRBV2 and TRBJ2-7; 8 bases align to TRBD1. Germline assignment: CDR1 SNHLY and CDR2 FYNNEI. The CDR3 has 13 residues. The ends lost 8 bases at V and 5 bases at J; junction bases unmatched: 8. The CDR3 bases are TGTGCCAGCGCAGCCCAGGGGGCAGACGAGCAGTACTTC. Its protein product is CASAAQGADEQYF.

The chain couples TRBV28 to TRBJ2-7; possibly TRBD1 for D (7 bases). The CDR3 runs to 15 residues. V was clipped by 7 bases and J by 2 bases, with 18 bases between them. Germline V gene data show CDR1 as MDHEN and CDR2 as SYDVKM. In nucleotides, the CDR3 is TGTGCCAGCAATAATCCGACAGGGACTGCCTACGAGCAGTACTTC. Amino acids: CASNNPTGTAYEQYF.

This clonotype was detected only a few times. V and J are TRBV3-1 and TRBJ2-2, with D maybe TRBD2 (5 bases). The germline CDR1 and CDR2 sequences are LGHDT and YNNKEL (reference sequence). V was trimmed by 1 base and J by 13 bases, leaving 19 bases between them. This CDR3 is built from 15 residues. The CDR3 DNA reads as TGTGCCAGCAGCCAAGTAGGGATCGAACGGGGATGGCTGTTTTTT. This encodes CASSQVGIERGWLFF.

The V and J genes are TRBV19 and TRBJ2-7; D uncertain. This CDR3 contains 16 residues. The germline V gene has CDR1 LNHDA and CDR2 SQIVND (reference sequence). The germline V and J ends were trimmed by 4 bases and 2 bases, with 18 bases remaining between them. CDR3 sequence reads: CASSTETAPCAYEQYF. The CDR3 nucleotides are TGTGCCAGTAGTACTGAGACTGCCCCCTGCGCCTACGAGCAGTACTTC.

This clonotype was seen repeatedly, ten times or more. The chain uses TRBV10-3 and TRBJ1-5, with D unresolved. CDR1 is ENHRY, CDR2 SYGVKD, per germline. CDR3 length: 13 amino acids. The V and J ends lost 4 bases and 4 bases respectively, with 8 bases between them. The CDR3: CAISGSGNQPQHF. In DNA form, the CDR3 reads TGTGCCATCAGTGGGTCGGGGAATCAGCCCCAGCATTTT.

The sample holds a few counts of this clonotype. The CDR3 here is CASSGRDIEENIQYF. The CDR3 bases are TGTGCCAGCAGTGGCCGGGACATTGAGGAAAACATTCAGTACTTC. The chain is built from TRBV25-1 and TRBJ2-4, with a possible D match to TRBD1 (6 bases). V was clipped by 4 bases and J by 5 bases, with 15 bases between them. This CDR3 region has 15 residues. CDR1 and CDR2 (germline): MGHDK, SYGVNS.

The chain uses TRBV19 and TRBJ2-3, with D possibly TRBD2 on 5 matching bases. The V gene's germline CDR1 is LNHDA and CDR2 SQIVND (reference sequence). Between the trimmed V and J ends, which lost 9 bases and 2 bases, there was a span of 15 bases. The CDR3 runs to 14 residues. The CDR3 spells CASKGAGNTDTQYF. DNA of the CDR3: TGTGCCAGCAAGGGAGCAGGAAACACAGATACGCAGTATTTT.

This clonotype appeared a few times. A much larger clone lies a single base off, so this may be a read error. J is TRBJ1-1 and V is TRBV2, with a tentative D call TRBD1 (5 bases). Germline V gives CDR1 SNHLY, CDR2 FYNNEI. The CDR3 covers 13 residues. CDR3 DNA sequence: TGTGCCGGCAGTGATGAGACAGAAACTGAAGCTTTCTTT. Protein product: CAGSDETETEAFF. Combining the CDR3 with reference TRBV2 and TRBJ1-1 gives the whole variable domain EPEVTQTPSHQVTQMGQEVILRCVPISNHLYFYWYRQILGQKVEFLVSFYNNEISEKSEIFDDQFSVERPDGSNFTLKIRSTKLEDSAMYFCAGSDETETEAFFGQGTRLTVV.

The V call is TRBV7-3, the J call TRBJ2-1, with 12 bases fitting TRBD2. Trimming removed 5 bases from V and 9 bases from J; junction bases left unmatched: 8. In germline, CDR1 is SGHTA, CDR2 FQGTGA. This CDR3 contains 15 residues. CDR3 sequence (DNA): TGTGCCAGCAGCCCCCGACTAGCGGGGGAGCCTGAGCAGTTCTTC. It codes for CASSPRLAGEPEQFF.

This clonotype appeared many times. The CDR3 region is CASSLGAGTGPLFF. CDR3 bases: TGTGCCAGCAGTTTAGGGGCCGGGACAGGGCCGCTGTTTTTT. The V and J genes are TRBV12-3 or TRBV12-4 and TRBJ2-2; 9 positions agree with TRBD1. J lost 13 bases, V lost 1 base, and 7 bases had no gene match. The CDR3 covers 14 residues.

In its sample, this clonotype was seen many times. V is TRBV18 and J is TRBJ1-1, with D maybe TRBD1 (6 bases). The CDR3 sequence is 14 residues long. The ends were cut back, 3 bases at V and 3 bases at J, with 11 bases in the middle. CDR1 is KGHSH, CDR2 LQKENI, per germline. The chain's CDR3 is CASSPSGVDTEAFF. The CDR3 DNA is TGTGCCAGCTCACCCTCAGGGGTGGACACTGAAGCTTTCTTT.

This clonotype was seen more than once but under ten times. This chain connects TRBV20-1 to TRBJ2-7, with 7 nucleotides matching TRBD2. The CDR3 contains 14 residues. The V segment lost 2 bases and the J segment 2 bases; nucleotides outside the gene matches: 6. CDR1 and CDR2 from the germline V gene are DFQATT and SNEGSKA (reference sequence). In DNA, the CDR3 is TGCAGTGCTAGAAGCGGGGCGGGGGCCTACGAGCAGTACTTC. It encodes CSARSGAGAYEQYF.

This clonotype was recorded many times. CDR3 loop: CASSPRDGGTEAFF. The CDR3 coding sequence is TGTGCCAGCTCACCAAGGGACGGCGGCACTGAAGCTTTCTTT. The V and J genes are TRBV18 and TRBJ1-1; possibly TRBD1 for D (5 bases). Trimming took off 2 bases at V and 4 bases at J, with 11 bases between the two ends. Germline V gene sequence: CDR1 KGHSH, CDR2 LQKENI. The CDR3 contains 14 residues.

This clonotype was detected many times. V is TRBV12-3 or TRBV12-4 and J is TRBJ1-2; D gene ambiguous. This CDR3 comprises 15 residues. Between the trimmed V and J ends, which lost 3 bases and 0 bases, there was a span of 11 bases. CDR3 sequence: CASSLAGSANYGYTF. CDR3 DNA sequence: TGTGCCAGCAGTTTGGCCGGCTCCGCTAACTATGGCTACACCTTC.

This clonotype was detected ten times or more. The genes are TRBV6-6 and TRBJ1-5; D not certain. Germline lookup yields CDR1 MNHNY and CDR2 SVGAGI (reference sequence). V lost 0 bases and J 0 bases, leaving 3 bases between the germline ends. This CDR3 spans 14 amino acids. The CDR3 spells CASSYSVSNQPQHF. The CDR3 nucleotides are TGTGCCAGCAGTTACTCGGTTAGCAATCAGCCCCAGCATTTT.

Only a few counts were recorded for this clonotype. One end of the junction varies from germline; a read error may be responsible. The gene calls are TRBV3-1 and TRBJ1-5; a possible D gene is TRBD1 (5 bases). The germline gives CDR1 LGHDT, CDR2 YNNKEL (reference sequence). The CDR3 is 15 residues long. DNA for the CDR3: TGTGCCAGCAGCCAAGATATGACAGTCAATCAGCCCCCGCATTTT. Amino acids: CASSQDMTVNQPPHF.

This clonotype was seen a few times. The chain is built from TRBV29-1 and TRBJ2-4; TRBD1 might be the D (5 bases). The V gene lost 3 bases and the J gene lost 0 bases, with 12 bases spanning the gap. Germline V CDR1 and CDR2: SQVTM, ANQGSEA. The CDR3 runs 15 residues. The CDR3 region has the DNA TGCAGCGTTGATTCCAGGGATGAAGCCAAAAACATTCAGTACTTC. It codes for CSVDSRDEAKNIQYF.

This clonotype came up many times. V gene TRBV20-1 combines with J gene TRBJ2-7; 9 nucleotides line up with TRBD2. Germline trimming cut 3 bases from V and 2 bases from J; bases unmatched to any gene: 11. The CDR3 has 16 amino acids. Germline loops: CDR1 DFQATT, CDR2 SNEGSKA (reference sequence). The CDR3 nucleotides are TGCAGTGCTAGGCAGCGTAGCGGGGGCAGCACCTACGAGCAGTACTTC. Residues: CSARQRSGGSTYEQYF.

This clonotype showed up many times. The V and J genes are TRBV7-3 and TRBJ2-5; TRBD2 matches at 9 bases. V lost 5 bases and J lost 5; bases outside the gene matches: 6. CDR1 is SGHTA, CDR2 FQGTGA, per germline. The CDR3 loop spans 14 amino acids. The CDR3 reads CASSPAGGWETQYF. CDR3 in DNA: TGTGCCAGCAGCCCAGCGGGGGGATGGGAGACCCAGTACTTC.

J is TRBJ2-3 and V is TRBV6-1; 13 bases fit TRBD2. The CDR3 spans 16 residues. The germline CDR1 and CDR2 sequences are MNHNS and SASEGT. V lost 6 bases to trimming and J lost 4 bases; unmatched junction nucleotides: 7. The CDR3: CASSAGTSGIADTQYF. CDR3 bases: TGTGCCAGCAGCGCCGGGACTAGCGGGATTGCAGATACGCAGTATTTT.

This clonotype was detected ten times or more. The chain recombines TRBV10-2 with TRBJ1-2; the match to TRBD1 covers 7 bases. The length of the CDR3 is 13 residues. The junction had 7 bases not matched to a gene; V was cut back by 7 bases and J by 5 bases. Germline V gene lookup returns CDR1 WSHSY and CDR2 SAAADI. The CDR3 here is CASKTLGQYGYTF. The CDR3 bases are TGCGCCAGCAAGACCTTGGGACAGTATGGCTACACCTTC.